A selection of T cell receptor beta chains follows, all from one sample in a study of CD8 T cells in ankylosing spondylitis. TCRdb re-analysed the 5' RACE reads in MiXCR, keeping a single row per CDR3 protein. Here the sample spans some 840,000 distinct CDR3 sequences, about 10% being singletons. The source material was blood, either unsorted or a sorted T cell fraction (not recorded which). These TCRs come from a male donor with ankylosing spondylitis. Both conserved end residues are part of each CDR3. A D gene is named only where the DNA matches it firmly. Clone size is given for some rows only: seen once, a few or many times, or a class if the clone is expanded.

TGTGCCAGCAGCTCGATGGTCTCTGGGGCCAACGTCCTGACTTTC CASSSMVSGANVLTF TRBJ2-6 few . TRBV5-6
TGCAGTGCTAGTTCGGGCGGTATGACGGGAGCTTTCTTT CSASSGGMTGAFF TRBJ1-1 many . TRBV20-1
TGTGCCAGCAGTACCCGAACAGGGTATGACACTGAAGCTTTCTTT CASSTRTGYDTEAFF TRBJ1-1 . . TRBV28
TGCAGTGCTATCCGTCCGAGCGGGGGGGCGGATACGCAGTATTTT CSAIRPSGGADTQYF TRBJ2-3 many TRBD2 TRBV20-1
TGCGCCAGCAGCTTGTTTGGCGGGAGGAGCTCCTACGAGCAGTACTTC CASSLFGGRSSYEQYF TRBJ2-7 few TRBD2 TRBV5-1
TGCAGTGCTGGACGGGACAGACCAAATCAGCCCCAGCATTTT CSAGRDRPNQPQHF TRBJ1-5 few TRBD1 TRBV20-1
TGCAGTGCTAGAGATTCTCTAGTAAATGAGCAGTTCTTC CSARDSLVNEQFF TRBJ2-1 . . TRBV20-1
TGTGCCAGCAGCCTACAGGGACTATACACTGAAGCTTTCTTT CASSLQGLYTEAFF TRBJ1-1 few . TRBV12-3/TRBV12-4
TGCGCCAGCAGCCATGAGACGGGAGGTTCTCGAGGTTACAATGAGCAGTTCTTC CASSHETGGSRGYNEQFF TRBJ2-1 . TRBD2 TRBV4-1
TGTGCCAGCAGCGAATTAAACCGTTACGAGCAGTACTTC CASSELNRYEQYF TRBJ2-7 few . TRBV5-8
TGCAGTGCTTTTCTGCGGGGGGGCGGCTTGGACGAGCAGTACTTC CSAFLRGGGLDEQYF TRBJ2-7 . TRBD2 TRBV20-1